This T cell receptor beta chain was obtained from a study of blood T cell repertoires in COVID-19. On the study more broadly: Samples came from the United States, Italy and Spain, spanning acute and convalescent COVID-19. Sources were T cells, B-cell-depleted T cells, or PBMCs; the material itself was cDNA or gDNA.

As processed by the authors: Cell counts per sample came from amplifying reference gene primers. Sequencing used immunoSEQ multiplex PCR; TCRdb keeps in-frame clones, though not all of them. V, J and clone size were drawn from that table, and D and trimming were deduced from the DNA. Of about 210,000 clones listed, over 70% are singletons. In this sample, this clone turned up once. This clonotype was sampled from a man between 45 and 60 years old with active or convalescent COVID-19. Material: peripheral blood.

CDR3 nucleotide sequence: TGTGCCAGCAGCCCACAGGGTCCCCACACCGGGGAGCTGTTTTTT. Its translation is CASSPQGPHTGELFF. This chain connects TRBV7-2 to TRBJ2-2; possibly TRBD1 for D (6 bases). Between the trimmed V and J ends, which lost 5 bases and 3 bases, there was a span of 13 bases. The germline gives CDR1 SGHTA, CDR2 FQGNSA. The CDR3 runs 15 residues.